The 32 T cell receptor beta chains below were found in one sample sequenced in a study of T cell repertoires in cytomegalovirus infection. Each CDR3 protein gets one entry after TCRdb re-called the reads with MiXCR. The data hold around 530,000 distinct CDR3 sequences, with approximately 26% observed a single time. The sequenced sample was PBMCs. Source of these receptors: a human donor in good health (CMV status not recorded). Some clones in this sample may be carry-over from other donors' samples.

This clonotype was recorded only once. The chain uses TRBV9 and TRBJ1-2; D gene unclear. The CDR3 is 11 amino acids. Trimming took 3 bases from V and 7 from J, leaving 7 bases between them. CDR1 is SGDLS and CDR2 is YYNGEE in the germline V gene. Written as DNA, the CDR3 is TGTGCCAGCAGCGCCCCGACTGGCTACACCTTC. Translated: CASSAPTGYTF.

This clonotype was seen more than once but under ten times. The gene calls are TRBV6-2 or TRBV6-3 and TRBJ2-2; perhaps TRBD2 as D (6 bases). The germline V and J ends were trimmed by 6 bases and 8 bases, with 19 bases remaining between them. The CDR3 is 15 amino acids. The germline V gene encodes CDR1 MNHEY and CDR2 SVGEGT. The CDR3 DNA reads as TGTGCCAGCAGGCGGGATGCCCTCAGGGCTGGGGAGCTGTTTTTT. Its translation is CASRRDALRAGELFF.

The V call is TRBV5-1, the J call TRBJ2-1, with TRBD2 matching 8 bases. In germline, CDR1 is SGHRS, CDR2 YFSETQ. J gave up 3 bases and V 5 bases, and 4 bases lay outside the gene matches. This CDR3 has 14 residues. The CDR3 here is CASSSLAGYNEQFF. DNA for the CDR3: TGCGCCAGCAGTAGCCTAGCGGGCTACAATGAGCAGTTCTTC.

This clonotype has only a few counts. The chain carries TRBV12-5 and TRBJ2-1; TRBD2 agrees at 14 bases. Germline loops: CDR1 LGHNT, CDR2 FRNRAP. Losses at the gene ends were 5 bases for V and 6 bases for J; bases not matched to a gene: 9. The CDR3 consists of 17 residues. The CDR3 DNA follows: TGTGCTAGTGGTACCTCCGGGACTAGCGGGAGTGGCAATGAGCAGTTCTTC. It is translated as CASGTSGTSGSGNEQFF.

This clonotype was seen ten or more times. The chain combines TRBV7-8 with TRBJ1-3; 8 positions match TRBD1. The CDR3 spans 15 residues. The V gene's germline CDR1 is SGHVS and CDR2 FQNEAQ. The V segment lost 6 bases and the J segment 0 bases; nucleotides outside the gene matches: 4. DNA for the CDR3: TGTGCCAGCAGGGACAGGGTCCTCTCTGGAAACACCATATATTTT. It codes for CASRDRVLSGNTIYF.

This clonotype was seen only a few times. CDR3: CASSELIGDTQYF. The CDR3 DNA sequence: TGTGCCAGCAGTGAACTTATCGGGGATACGCAGTATTTT. The chain has TRBV2 and TRBJ2-3; D unclear. CDR1 SNHLY and CDR2 FYNNEI come from the germline V gene. This CDR3 is built from 13 residues. Trimming cost V 2 bases and J 6 bases, with 9 bases left between them. The full variable domain, rest sourced from reference TRBV2 and TRBJ2-3, is EPEVTQTPSHQVTQMGQEVILRCVPISNHLYFYWYRQILGQKVEFLVSFYNNEISEKSEIFDDQFSVERPDGSNFTLKIRSTKLEDSAMYFCASSELIGDTQYFGPGTRLTVL.

The sample holds a few counts of this clonotype. The genes are TRBV24-1 and TRBJ2-5; perhaps TRBD2 as D (5 bases). The CDR3 is 17 residues long. In germline, CDR1 is KGHDR, CDR2 SFDVKD. V lost 4 bases and J lost 5, with 22 bases in between. CDR3 amino acids: CATSDPARASPRETQYF. DNA of the CDR3: TGTGCCACCAGTGACCCCGCGCGGGCTAGTCCGAGGGAGACCCAGTACTTC.

This clonotype has a handful of counts. The chain joins TRBV7-2 to TRBJ2-1; D is perhaps TRBD1 or TRBD2 (6 bases each). Germline assignment: CDR1 SGHTA and CDR2 FQGNSA. This CDR3 has 16 amino acids. Trimming took 1 base from V and 7 from J, leaving 17 bases between them. CDR3 bases: TGTGCCAGCAGCTTAGAGTCTAGGTGGGGGGCAAATGAGCAGTTCTTC. Translated: CASSLESRWGANEQFF.

The chain recombines TRBV7-9 with TRBJ2-1, with 7 bases that match TRBD2. Germline V gene data show CDR1 as SEHNR and CDR2 as FQNEAQ (reference sequence). Trimming cost V 1 base and J 4 bases; bases outside gene matches: 1. This CDR3 is built from 14 residues. CDR3 in DNA: TGTGCCAGCAGCTTAGACGGGAGGTACAATGAGCAGTTCTTC. This translates into CASSLDGRYNEQFF.

A single count supports this clonotype. The chain uses TRBV20-1 and TRBJ1-4, with 7 bases that match TRBD1. The germline gives CDR1 DFQATT, CDR2 SNEGSKA (reference sequence). This CDR3 has 14 residues. V gave up 6 bases and J gave up 7 bases; unmatched junction bases: 11. CDR3: CSASDQTGLEKLFF. The DNA of the CDR3 is TGCAGTGCATCAGATCAGACAGGGCTTGAAAAACTGTTTTTT.

This clonotype was counted ten times or more. This sequence joins TRBV10-3 and TRBJ2-1, with D perhaps matching TRBD2 (6 bases). This CDR3 region has 15 residues. Germline V CDR1 and CDR2: ENHRY, SYGVKD. Trimming removed 3 bases at V and 0 bases at J, with 9 bases between. The CDR3, as DNA: TGTGCCATCAGTGACTCTAGCGACTCCTACAATGAGCAGTTCTTC. Protein sequence: CAISDSSDSYNEQFF.

This clonotype was recorded a few times. V gene TRBV14 combines with J gene TRBJ2-7; D is perhaps TRBD1 or TRBD2 (5 bases each). CDR1 is SGHDN and CDR2 is FVKESK in the germline V gene. Trimming pared 8 bases from V and 9 bases from J, leaving 8 bases between. This CDR3 is built from 9 residues. In nucleotides, the CDR3 is TGTGCCAGCGGGGACGTGCAGTACGTC. Its protein is CASGDVQYV.

The chain employs TRBV6-2 or TRBV6-3 and TRBJ2-1, with 8 bases that match TRBD2. The germline V gene encodes CDR1 MNHEY and CDR2 SVGEGT. The CDR3 consists of 16 residues. V trimming: 0 bases; J trimming: 10 bases; junction bases outside the gene matches: 11. The CDR3 protein is CASSYSRLAGLQEQFF. The CDR3 DNA is TGTGCCAGCAGTTACTCGAGGCTAGCGGGCCTCCAGGAGCAGTTCTTC.

The chain is built from TRBV30 and TRBJ2-1; 11 bases map to TRBD2. CDR3 length equals 16 residues. With 7 bases clipped from V and 1 base from J, the junction kept 9 bases outside the gene matches. In germline, CDR1 is GTSNPN, CDR2 SVGIG (reference sequence). The CDR3: CAFNQGTSGSYNEQFF. CDR3 in DNA: TGTGCCTTTAACCAGGGGACTAGCGGATCCTACAATGAGCAGTTCTTC.

This chain uses TRBV12-3 or TRBV12-4 with TRBJ2-7, with TRBD2 matching 14 bases. V shed 1 base, J shed 5 bases, and the junction held 10 bases outside the gene matches. The CDR3 loop spans 18 amino acids. The CDR3 nucleotides read TGTGCCAGCAGTTTAGTCGCGGGACTAGCGGGAGTTCTAGACGAGCAGTACGTC. As protein: CASSLVAGLAGVLDEQYV.

V and J are TRBV7-2 and TRBJ2-1, with 9 bases lining up with TRBD2. Losses at the gene ends were 1 base for V and 7 bases for J; bases not matched to a gene: 8. Germline V lookup: CDR1 SGHTA, CDR2 FQGNSA. This CDR3 is 16 amino acids long. The CDR3 region is CASSLDGLAGRNEQFF. The CDR3 coding sequence is TGTGCCAGCAGCTTAGATGGGCTAGCGGGAAGGAATGAGCAGTTCTTC. Supplemented by reference TRBV7-2 and TRBJ2-1, the full variable domain reads GAGVSQSPSNKVTEKGKDVELRCDPISGHTALYWYRQSLGQGLEFLIYFQGNSAPDKSGLPSDRFSAERTGGSVSTLTIQRTQQEDSAVYLCASSLDGLAGRNEQFFGPGTRLTVL.

The genes are TRBV10-3 and TRBJ2-3; 7 nucleotides align to TRBD2. V shed 10 bases, J shed 4 bases, and the junction held 17 bases outside the gene matches. The CDR3 runs 16 residues. Looked up from germline, CDR1 is ENHRY and CDR2 is SYGVKD. CDR3: CATGGGTGGGSDTQYF. DNA of the CDR3: TGTGCCACCGGGGGAGGCACTGGGGGAGGGTCAGATACGCAGTATTTT.

This rearrangement joins TRBV20-1 to TRBJ1-5; a possible D gene is TRBD1 (6 bases). The CDR3 is 14 amino acids. V dropped 6 bases and J dropped 3 bases, with 15 bases sitting between them. CDR1 DFQATT and CDR2 SNEGSKA come from the germline V gene (reference sequence). The CDR3 reads CSARGGAFNQPQHF. CDR3 DNA: TGCAGTGCCCGGGGGGGGGCCTTCAATCAGCCCCAGCATTTT.

This clonotype was recorded a few times. The chain combines TRBV3-1 with TRBJ2-1; D unclear. Germline loops: CDR1 LGHDT, CDR2 YNNKEL (reference sequence). Trimming took off 4 bases at V and 7 bases at J, with 11 bases between the two ends. This CDR3 contains 13 residues. The CDR3 region is CASSPYSINEQFF. In nucleotides, the CDR3 is TGTGCCAGCAGCCCCTACAGTATAAATGAGCAGTTCTTC.

This clonotype was detected ten times or more. The chain carries TRBV7-8 and TRBJ1-1; unclear D gene. Trimming pared 5 bases from V and 5 bases from J, leaving 18 bases between. Germline V CDR1 and CDR2: SGHVS, FQNEAQ. The CDR3 runs 15 residues. CDR3: CASSPLLMPVTEAFF. Here the CDR3 DNA reads TGTGCCAGCAGCCCACTTCTGATGCCGGTGACTGAAGCTTTCTTT.

The V and J genes are TRBV28 and TRBJ1-2; D is ambiguous. Germline-derived CDR1 and CDR2 are MDHEN and SYDVKM. The CDR3 is 11 residues long. V lost 3 bases to trimming and J lost 4 bases, with 3 bases between them. The CDR3 spells CASSFGYGYTF. CDR3 sequence (DNA): TGTGCCAGCAGTTTTGGCTATGGCTACACCTTC.

This rearrangement joins TRBV7-9 to TRBJ2-7; TRBD2 is a possible D gene (6 bases). Between the trimmed V and J ends, which lost 2 bases and 7 bases, there was a span of 18 bases. Germline CDR1 reads SEHNR; CDR2 reads FQNEAQ (reference sequence). The CDR3 is 15 residues long. The CDR3 bases are TGTGCCAGCAGCTTATGGGGGACTGGTCAAGAGGAGCAGTACTTC. Translated, it gives CASSLWGTGQEEQYF. The full variable domain, completed using reference TRBV7-9 and TRBJ2-7, is DTGVSQNPRHKITKRGQNVTFRCDPISEHNRLYWYRQTLGQGPEFLTYFQNEAQLEKSRLLSDRFSAERPKGSFSTLEIQRTEQGDSAMYLCASSLWGTGQEEQYFGPGTRLTVT.

The table lists this clonotype with a few counts. The V call is TRBV6-6, the J call TRBJ1-1, with D maybe TRBD1 (6 bases). CDR1 is MNHNY, CDR2 SVGAGI, per germline (reference sequence). The V end was cut by 2 bases, the J end by 4 bases, with 11 bases between. The CDR3 totals 14 residues. CDR3 protein: CASSYGGGPTEAFF. The CDR3 DNA sequence: TGTGCCAGCAGTTACGGGGGGGGCCCCACTGAAGCTTTCTTT.

The V and J genes are TRBV6-6 and TRBJ2-1; D remains unclear. The CDR3 is 15 residues long. V was clipped by 2 bases and J by 0 bases, with 8 bases between them. Germline CDR1 reads MNHNY; CDR2 reads SVGAGI (reference sequence). The CDR3 DNA reads as TGTGCCAGCAGTTACCTTCCTAGCTCCTACAATGAGCAGTTCTTC. Its protein is CASSYLPSSYNEQFF.

V gene TRBV5-1 combines with J gene TRBJ2-1; 12 bases map to TRBD2. The CDR3 loop spans 13 amino acids. With 6 bases clipped from V and 7 bases from J, the junction kept 2 bases outside the gene matches. Germline lookup yields CDR1 SGHRS and CDR2 YFSETQ. Written as DNA, the CDR3 is TGCGCCAGCAAACTAGCGGGAGGAAATGAGCAGTTCTTC. Amino acid sequence: CASKLAGGNEQFF.

In its sample, this clonotype was seen a few times. The chain has TRBV27 and TRBJ1-2; tentatively, D is TRBD1 (5 bases). Trimming removed 4 bases from V and 8 bases from J, with 20 bases in between. The CDR3 has 15 residues. Germline CDR1 and CDR2: MNHEY and SMNVEV (reference sequence). The CDR3 DNA follows: TGTGCCAGCAGTTCCTCGTCGACAGAACGAGGAGGCTACACCTTC. This sequence encodes CASSSSSTERGGYTF.

This chain connects TRBV20-1 to TRBJ2-7, with D perhaps matching TRBD2 (5 bases). Per the germline V gene, CDR1 is DFQATT and CDR2 is SNEGSKA (reference sequence). Trimming took off 0 bases at V and 3 bases at J, with 15 bases between the two ends. The CDR3 runs 15 residues. CDR3 sequence: CSARDFAGGGYEQYF. The CDR3 DNA is TGCAGTGCTAGAGATTTCGCGGGTGGCGGCTACGAGCAGTACTTC.

The chain is built from TRBV27 and TRBJ2-6, with D uncertain. V was pared by 2 bases and J by 9 bases, with 8 bases between. This CDR3 is 13 amino acids long. Germline CDR1 and CDR2: MNHEY and SMNVEV (reference sequence). CDR3 nucleotide sequence: TGTGCCAGCAGTTTAGGTACTAACAACGTCCTGACTTTC. Amino acid sequence: CASSLGTNNVLTF.

This clonotype was seen repeatedly, ten times or more. This sequence joins TRBV28 and TRBJ1-1; tentatively, D is TRBD1 (6 bases). This CDR3 spans 18 amino acids. Germline V gives CDR1 MDHEN, CDR2 SYDVKM. Trimming stripped 3 bases from V and 0 bases from J, with 20 bases between. CDR3 bases: TGTGCCAGCAGTTTTAAGGGGGGCCCGATGTTTATGAACACTGAAGCTTTCTTT. Translation gives CASSFKGGPMFMNTEAFF.

This clonotype occurred many times. The rearrangement uses TRBV19 and TRBJ1-2; 8 bases are a match to TRBD1. Germline CDR1 is LNHDA and CDR2 is SQIVND (reference sequence). The CDR3 runs to 16 residues. The V and J ends lost 5 bases and 6 bases, in that order; junction bases with no gene match: 14. CDR3 sequence: CASSSLTGDSFNGYTF. The CDR3 bases are TGTGCCAGTAGTTCCCTGACAGGGGACTCCTTTAATGGCTACACCTTC. The full variable domain, with the rest looked up from reference TRBV19 and TRBJ1-2, is DGGITQSPKYLFRKEGQNVTLSCEQNLNHDAMYWYRQDPGQGLRLIYYSQIVNDFQKGDIAEGYSVSREKKESFPLTVTSAQKNPTAFYLCASSSLTGDSFNGYTFGSGTRLTVV.

The chain carries TRBV7-2 and TRBJ2-2; TRBD2 aligns across 8 bases. The V and J ends lost 6 bases and 7 bases, in that order; junction bases with no gene match: 13. The V gene's germline CDR1 is SGHTA and CDR2 FQGNSA. The CDR3 is 16 residues long. CDR3: CASRSPGLAGIGELFF. CDR3 DNA sequence: TGTGCCAGCAGGTCCCCTGGGCTAGCGGGTATCGGGGAGCTGTTTTTT.

Ten or more counts support this clonotype. J is TRBJ2-6 and V is TRBV7-2; 12 nucleotides match TRBD2. With 7 bases clipped from V and 0 bases from J, the junction kept 7 bases outside the gene matches. The CDR3 is made up of 18 amino acids. Germline CDR1 SGHTA, CDR2 FQGNSA. The CDR3 region is CASKPGLAGLSGANVLTF. CDR3 sequence (DNA): TGTGCCAGCAAACCGGGACTAGCGGGCCTCTCTGGGGCCAACGTCCTGACTTTC.